The clone carrying this T cell receptor beta chain was detected a few times. Antigen specificity is unknown. The sample is drawn from a study of beta chain features in type 1 diabetes. Every sorted population was more than 98% pure. Investigators reverse transcribed all isolated RNA, so they sequenced expressed TCRB transcripts. Only in-frame clones appear in the TCRdb table, and some are missing; sequencing was by immunoSEQ multiplex PCR. This table has 350,000 to 450,000 clones, roughly 12% appearing once. Study conclusions and caveats: The study found moderately but significantly shorter TCRB CDR3s in all four CD4+ subsets of Type 1 diabetes patients.

Sequencing input: naive CD4+ T cells from blood. The receptor was derived from a woman aged 18-29 years with type 1 diabetes.

CDR3 bases: TGCGCCAGCAGCTTGGGGGGACATCCCCGGGCTTTCTTT. This encodes CASSLGGHPRAFF. The chain joins TRBV5-1 to TRBJ1-1; a possible D gene is TRBD1 (6 bases). This CDR3 has 13 amino acids. The germline V and J ends were trimmed by 0 bases and 11 bases, with 14 bases remaining between them. The V gene's germline CDR1 is SGHRS and CDR2 YFSETQ.